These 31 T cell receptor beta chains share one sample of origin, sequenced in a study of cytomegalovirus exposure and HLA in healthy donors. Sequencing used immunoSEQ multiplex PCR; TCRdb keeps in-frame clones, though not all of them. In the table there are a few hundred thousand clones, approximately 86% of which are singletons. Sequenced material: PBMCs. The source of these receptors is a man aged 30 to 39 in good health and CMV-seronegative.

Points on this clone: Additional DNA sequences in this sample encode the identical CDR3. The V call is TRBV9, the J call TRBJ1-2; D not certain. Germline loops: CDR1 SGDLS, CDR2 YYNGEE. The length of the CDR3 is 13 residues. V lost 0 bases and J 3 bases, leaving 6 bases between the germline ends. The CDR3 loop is CASSVGGDYGYTF. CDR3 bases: TGTGCCAGCAGCGTAGGGGGAGACTATGGCTACACCTTC.

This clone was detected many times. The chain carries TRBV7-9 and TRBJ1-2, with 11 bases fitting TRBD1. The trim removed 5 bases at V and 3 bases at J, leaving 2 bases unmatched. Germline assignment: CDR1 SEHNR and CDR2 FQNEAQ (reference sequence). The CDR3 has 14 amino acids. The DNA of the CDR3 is TGTGCCAGCAGCGGGGGACAGGGGGACTATGGCTACACCTTC. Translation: CASSGGQGDYGYTF.

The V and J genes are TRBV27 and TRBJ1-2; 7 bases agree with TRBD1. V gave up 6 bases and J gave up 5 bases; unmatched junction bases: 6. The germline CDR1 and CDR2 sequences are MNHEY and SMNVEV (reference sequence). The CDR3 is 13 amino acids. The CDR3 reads CASRQMTGYGYTF. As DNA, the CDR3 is TGTGCCAGCAGACAAATGACAGGGTATGGCTACACCTTC.

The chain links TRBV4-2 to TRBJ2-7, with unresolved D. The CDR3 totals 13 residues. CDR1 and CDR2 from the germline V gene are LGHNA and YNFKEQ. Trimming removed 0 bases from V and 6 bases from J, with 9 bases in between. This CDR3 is CASSQEGVSEQYF. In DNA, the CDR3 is TGTGCCAGCAGCCAAGAAGGAGTCTCCGAGCAGTACTTC.

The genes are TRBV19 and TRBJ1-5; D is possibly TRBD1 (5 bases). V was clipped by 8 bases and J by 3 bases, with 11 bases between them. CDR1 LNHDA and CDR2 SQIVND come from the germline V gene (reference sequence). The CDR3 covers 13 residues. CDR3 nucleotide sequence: TGTGCCAGTGGATCCAGGGACAATCAGCCCCAGCATTTT. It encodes CASGSRDNQPQHF.

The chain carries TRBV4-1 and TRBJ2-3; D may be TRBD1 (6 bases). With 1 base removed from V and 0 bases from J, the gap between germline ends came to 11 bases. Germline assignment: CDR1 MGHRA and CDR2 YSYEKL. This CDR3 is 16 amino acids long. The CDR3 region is CASSQAGTTSTDTQYF. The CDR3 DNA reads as TGCGCCAGCAGCCAAGCCGGGACAACAAGCACAGATACGCAGTATTTT.

The CDR3 nucleotides read TGCGCCAGCAGACAGGGATGGTATCAGCCCCAGCATTTT. Translating it yields CASRQGWYQPQHF. V and J are TRBV5-1 and TRBJ1-5; perhaps TRBD1 as D (6 bases). Germline loops: CDR1 SGHRS, CDR2 YFSETQ. Trimming took off 5 bases at V and 5 bases at J, with 11 bases between the two ends. CDR3 length equals 13 residues.

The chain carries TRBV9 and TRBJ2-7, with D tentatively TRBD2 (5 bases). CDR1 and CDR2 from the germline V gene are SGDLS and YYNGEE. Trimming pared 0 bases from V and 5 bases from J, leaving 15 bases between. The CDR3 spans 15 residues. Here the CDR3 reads CASSVAQRPPHEQYF. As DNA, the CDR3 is TGTGCCAGCAGCGTAGCCCAGCGGCCCCCACACGAGCAGTACTTC.

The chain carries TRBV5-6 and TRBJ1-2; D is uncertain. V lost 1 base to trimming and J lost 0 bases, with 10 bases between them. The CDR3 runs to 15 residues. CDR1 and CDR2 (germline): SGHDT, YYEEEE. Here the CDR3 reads CASSLLYETNYGYTF. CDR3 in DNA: TGTGCCAGCAGCTTGCTCTACGAGACTAACTATGGCTACACCTTC.

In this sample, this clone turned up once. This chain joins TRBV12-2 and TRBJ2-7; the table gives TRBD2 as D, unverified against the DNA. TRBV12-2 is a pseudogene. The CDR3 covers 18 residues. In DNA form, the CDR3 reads TGTGCAAGTCGCTTAGTGTCTGGGCCGCGGGGCAGGCTTGTCGAGCAGTACTTC. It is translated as CASRLVSGPRGRLVEQYF.

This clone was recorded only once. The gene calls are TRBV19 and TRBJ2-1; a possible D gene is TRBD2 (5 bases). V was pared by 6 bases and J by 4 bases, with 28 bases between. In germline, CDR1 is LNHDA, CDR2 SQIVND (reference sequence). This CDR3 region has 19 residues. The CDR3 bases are TGTGCCAGTAGCCGTAAATCCCAGAGGGCGGAGCAACCTTACAATGAGCAGTTCTTC. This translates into CASSRKSQRAEQPYNEQFF. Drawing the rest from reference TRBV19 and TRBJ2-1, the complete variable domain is DGGITQSPKYLFRKEGQNVTLSCEQNLNHDAMYWYRQDPGQGLRLIYYSQIVNDFQKGDIAEGYSVSREKKESFPLTVTSAQKNPTAFYLCASSRKSQRAEQPYNEQFFGPGTRLTVL.

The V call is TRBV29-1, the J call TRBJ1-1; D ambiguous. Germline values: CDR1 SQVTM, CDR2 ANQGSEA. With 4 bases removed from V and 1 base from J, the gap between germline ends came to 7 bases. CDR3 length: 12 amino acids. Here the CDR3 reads CSVVGGNTEAFF. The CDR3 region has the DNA TGCAGCGTTGTAGGAGGGAACACTGAAGCTTTCTTT.

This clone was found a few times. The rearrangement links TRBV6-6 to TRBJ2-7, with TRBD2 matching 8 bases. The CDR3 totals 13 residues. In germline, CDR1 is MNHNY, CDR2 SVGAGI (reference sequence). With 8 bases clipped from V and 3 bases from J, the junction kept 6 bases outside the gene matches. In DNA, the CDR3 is TGTGCCAGCCAAGCGGGGGTTCACTACGAGCAGTACTTC. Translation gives CASQAGVHYEQYF.

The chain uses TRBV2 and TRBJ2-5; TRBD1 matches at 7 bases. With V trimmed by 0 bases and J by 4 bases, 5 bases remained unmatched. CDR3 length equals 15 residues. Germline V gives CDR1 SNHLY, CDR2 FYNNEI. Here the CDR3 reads CASSEATGQRETQYF. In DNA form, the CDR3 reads TGTGCCAGCAGTGAAGCCACGGGACAGAGAGAGACCCAGTACTTC.

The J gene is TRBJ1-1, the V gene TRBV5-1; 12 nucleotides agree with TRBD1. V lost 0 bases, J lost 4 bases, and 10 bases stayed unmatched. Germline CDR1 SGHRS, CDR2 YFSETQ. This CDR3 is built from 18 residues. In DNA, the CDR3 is TGCGCCAGCAGCTTGGTGGCGGGACAGGGGGCGCCGAGCACTGAAGCTTTCTTT. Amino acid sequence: CASSLVAGQGAPSTEAFF.

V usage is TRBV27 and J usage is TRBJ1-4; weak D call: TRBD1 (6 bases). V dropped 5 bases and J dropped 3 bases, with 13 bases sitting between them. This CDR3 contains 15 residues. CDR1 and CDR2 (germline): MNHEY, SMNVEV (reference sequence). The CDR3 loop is CASSPRQAPNEKLFF. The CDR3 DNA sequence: TGTGCCAGCAGTCCCAGACAGGCGCCTAATGAAAAACTGTTTTTT.

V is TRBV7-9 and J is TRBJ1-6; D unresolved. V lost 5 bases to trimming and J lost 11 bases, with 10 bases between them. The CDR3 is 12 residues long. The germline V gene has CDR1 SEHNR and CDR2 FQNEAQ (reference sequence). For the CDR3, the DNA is TGTGCCAGCAGCGCGAACCTAACACCCCTCCACTTT. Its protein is CASSANLTPLHF.

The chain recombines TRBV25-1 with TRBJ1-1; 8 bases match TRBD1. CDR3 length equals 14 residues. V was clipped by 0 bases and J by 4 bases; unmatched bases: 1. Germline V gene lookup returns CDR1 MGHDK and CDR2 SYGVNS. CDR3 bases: TGTGCCAGCAGTGAATACGGGACAGGCACTGAAGCTTTCTTT. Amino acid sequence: CASSEYGTGTEAFF.

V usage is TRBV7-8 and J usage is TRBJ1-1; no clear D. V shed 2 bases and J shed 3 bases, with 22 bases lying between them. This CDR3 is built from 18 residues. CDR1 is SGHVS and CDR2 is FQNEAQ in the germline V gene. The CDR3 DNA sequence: TGTGCCAGCAGCTTACCCTCAGCGGGGAGAGGCCTCCACACTGAAGCTTTCTTT. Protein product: CASSLPSAGRGLHTEAFF.

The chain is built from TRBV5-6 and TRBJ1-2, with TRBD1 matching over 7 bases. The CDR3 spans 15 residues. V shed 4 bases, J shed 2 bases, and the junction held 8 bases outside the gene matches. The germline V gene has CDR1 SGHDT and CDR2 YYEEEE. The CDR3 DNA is TGTGCCAGCAGCCCACTCGACAGGGCAAACTATGGCTACACCTTC. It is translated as CASSPLDRANYGYTF.

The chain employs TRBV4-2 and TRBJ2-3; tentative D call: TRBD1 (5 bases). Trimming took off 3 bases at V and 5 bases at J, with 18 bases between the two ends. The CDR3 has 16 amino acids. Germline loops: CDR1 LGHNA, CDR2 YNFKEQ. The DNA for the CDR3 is TGTGCCAGCAGCCACGGGTTCCAGGGCATTGGAGATACGCAGTATTTT. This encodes CASSHGFQGIGDTQYF.

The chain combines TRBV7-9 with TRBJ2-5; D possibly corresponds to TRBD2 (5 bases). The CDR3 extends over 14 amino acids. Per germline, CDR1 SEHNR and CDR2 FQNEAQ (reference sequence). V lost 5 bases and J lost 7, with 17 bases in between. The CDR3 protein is CASSAEFDAGTQYF. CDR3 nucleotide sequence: TGTGCCAGCAGCGCTGAGTTCGACGCGGGGACCCAGTACTTC.

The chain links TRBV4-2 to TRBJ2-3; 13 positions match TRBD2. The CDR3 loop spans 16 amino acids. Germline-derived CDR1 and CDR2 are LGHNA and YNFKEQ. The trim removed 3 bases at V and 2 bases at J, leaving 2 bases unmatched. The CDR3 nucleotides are TGTGCCAGCAGCCATGGGACTAGCGGGGCCACAGATACGCAGTATTTT. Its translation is CASSHGTSGATDTQYF.

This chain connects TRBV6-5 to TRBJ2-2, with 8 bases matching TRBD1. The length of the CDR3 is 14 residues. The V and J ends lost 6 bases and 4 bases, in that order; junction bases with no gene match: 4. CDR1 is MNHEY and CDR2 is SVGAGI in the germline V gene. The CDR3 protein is CASSRGRTTGELFF. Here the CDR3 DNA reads TGTGCCAGCAGCAGGGGGCGGACCACCGGGGAGCTGTTTTTT.

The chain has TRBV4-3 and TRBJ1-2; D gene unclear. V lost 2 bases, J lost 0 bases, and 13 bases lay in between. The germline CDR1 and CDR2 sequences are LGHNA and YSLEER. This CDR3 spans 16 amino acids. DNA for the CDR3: TGCGCCAGCAGCCAAAATCCCGGGAGAGCTAACTATGGCTACACCTTC. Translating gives CASSQNPGRANYGYTF.

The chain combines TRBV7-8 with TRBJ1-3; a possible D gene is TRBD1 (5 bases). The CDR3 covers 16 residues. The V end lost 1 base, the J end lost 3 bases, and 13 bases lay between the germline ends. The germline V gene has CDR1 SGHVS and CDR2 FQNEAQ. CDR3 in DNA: TGTGCCAGCAGCTTAGTAGGGGCGGAAAGTGGAAACACCATATATTTT. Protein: CASSLVGAESGNTIYF.

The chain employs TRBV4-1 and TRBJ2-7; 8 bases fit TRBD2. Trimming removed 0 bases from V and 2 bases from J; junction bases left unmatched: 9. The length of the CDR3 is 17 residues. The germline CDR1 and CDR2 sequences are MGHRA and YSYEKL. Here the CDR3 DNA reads TGCGCCAGCAGCCAAGATGAGGCGGGACTAGTCACCTACGAGCAGTACTTC. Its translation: CASSQDEAGLVTYEQYF.

CDR3 coding DNA: TGTGCCAGCAGTGGTCGGAATAGGGGAGCAGCGGGGCGATACTCCTACGAGCAGTACTTC. Encoded protein: CASSGRNRGAAGRYSYEQYF. The rearrangement links TRBV6-1 to TRBJ2-7; 7 bases map to TRBD2. This CDR3 is 20 amino acids long. V lost 4 bases, J lost 0 bases, and 21 bases stayed unmatched. Germline V gene lookup returns CDR1 MNHNS and CDR2 SASEGT.

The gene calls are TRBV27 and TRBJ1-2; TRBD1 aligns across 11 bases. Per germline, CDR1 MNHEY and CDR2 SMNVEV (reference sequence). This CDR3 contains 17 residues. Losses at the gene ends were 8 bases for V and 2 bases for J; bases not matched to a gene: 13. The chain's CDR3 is CASWGGKRTGGNYGYTF. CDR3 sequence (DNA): TGTGCCAGCTGGGGGGGGAAAAGGACAGGGGGCAACTATGGCTACACCTTC.

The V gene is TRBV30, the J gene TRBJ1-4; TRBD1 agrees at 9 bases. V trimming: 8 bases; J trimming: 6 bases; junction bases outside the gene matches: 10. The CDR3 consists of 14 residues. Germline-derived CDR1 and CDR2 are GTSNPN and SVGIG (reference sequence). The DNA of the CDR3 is TGTGCCGGGAACCGGGACAGGGTAGATGAAAAACTGTTTTTT. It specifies CAGNRDRVDEKLFF.

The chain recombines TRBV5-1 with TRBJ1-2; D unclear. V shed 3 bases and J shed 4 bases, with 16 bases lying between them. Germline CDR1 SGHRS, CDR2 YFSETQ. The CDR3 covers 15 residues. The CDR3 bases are TGCGCCAGCAGCTCCTCTGCAGACACCTCCTATGGCTACACCTTC. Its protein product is CASSSSADTSYGYTF.